The clone carrying this T cell receptor (beta chain) is classed as medium-sized. The antigen remains unidentified. One entry per CDR3 protein, called by TCRdb with MiXCR from the multiplex PCR reads. The profile covers 1,000 or so distinct CDR3 sequences, with roughly 5.4% appearing a single time and approximately 17% taken by the ten largest. Study-wide results and caveats: Tumor-infiltrating Treg TCR alpha and beta sequences overlapped most with tumor naive CD4+ T cells, then blood naive. Tumor memory CD4+ T cell TCR gene usage clustered with blood and lymph node memory CD4+ cells and lymph node naive CD4+ cells.

The sequenced sample consisted of memory CD4+ T cells sorted from blood. The subset is: memory CD4+ T cells, CD4+CD45RO+CD25-. This sequence was found in a female donor with breast cancer.

The CDR3 bases are TGTGCCAGCAGGGGAGGTGTCTCCTATGGCTACACCTTC. Amino acid sequence: CASRGGVSYGYTF. V and J are TRBV12-3 or TRBV12-4 and TRBJ1-2; D not certain. V gave up 6 bases and J gave up 4 bases, with 12 bases separating them. The CDR3 is 13 amino acids.